This T cell receptor beta chain was documented in a study of blood T cell repertoires in COVID-19. Study details: Acute-phase and convalescent COVID-19 samples originated in the United States, Italy and Spain.

Unmatched junction bases numbered 8, after V lost 5 bases and J lost 1 base. The CDR3 spans 16 residues. CDR1 is SGHNT and CDR2 is YYREEE in the germline V gene (reference sequence). In the study's own analysis: Estimation of nucleated cell counts relied on the amplification of reference gene primers. Sequenced by immunoSEQ multiplex PCR; TCRdb stores in-frame clones only, minus some. V and J calls and clone size are copied from that table; D and trimming were computed from the DNA. The repertoire consists of under 300,000 clones, with nearly 90% occurring once and the leading ten covering about 1%. Assignment of participants to cohorts was predicated upon participant-reported clinical history.

Sequencing was performed on PBMCs or T cells enriched from blood (not recorded which). This receptor was taken from a woman in her 30s who had recovered from COVID-19. The chain uses TRBV5-4 and TRBJ1-5; 8 bases line up with TRBD1. CDR3 bases: TGTGCCAGCAGTTCTACAGGGGGATTGAGCAATCAGCCCCAGCATTTT. Translating it yields CASSSTGGLSNQPQHF.